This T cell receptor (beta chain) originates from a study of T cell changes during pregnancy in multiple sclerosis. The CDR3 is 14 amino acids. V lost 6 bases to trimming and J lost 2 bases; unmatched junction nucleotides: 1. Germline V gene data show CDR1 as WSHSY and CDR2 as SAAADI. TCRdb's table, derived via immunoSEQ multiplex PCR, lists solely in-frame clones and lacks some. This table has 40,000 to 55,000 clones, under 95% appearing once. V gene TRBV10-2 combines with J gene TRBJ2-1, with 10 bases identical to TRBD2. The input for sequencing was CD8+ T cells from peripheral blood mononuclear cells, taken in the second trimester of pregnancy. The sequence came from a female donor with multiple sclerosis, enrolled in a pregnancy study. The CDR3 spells CASRLAGAYNEQFF. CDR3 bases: TGCGCCAGCAGGCTAGCGGGGGCCTACAATGAGCAGTTCTTC.